This TCR beta chain stems from a study of blood T cell repertoires in COVID-19. Clones were read by immunoSEQ multiplex PCR, and TCRdb kept only the in-frame ones, dropping some. The sample has tens of thousands of clones, around three quarters seen once. Sequences were obtained from peripheral blood. The TCR originated in a human donor in a cohort sampled during active COVID-19.

The CDR3 reads CASGLVVGQGVRDTQYF. The CDR3 nucleotides are TGTGCTAGTGGTTTGGTGGTAGGACAGGGGGTAAGAGATACGCAGTATTTT. J is TRBJ2-3 and V is TRBV12-5; 10 bases agree with TRBD1. With V trimmed by 0 bases and J by 5 bases, 8 bases remained unmatched. This CDR3 has 17 amino acids. The germline gives CDR1 LGHNT, CDR2 FRNRAP.